This T cell receptor beta chain was recovered during a study of blood T cell repertoires in COVID-19. Overall study context: Acute-phase and convalescent COVID-19 samples originated in the United States, Italy and Spain. Sources were T cells, B-cell-depleted T cells, or PBMCs; the material itself was cDNA or gDNA.

This clone was picked up a small number of times. The same CDR3 also results from other DNA sequences found in this sample. The data were produced by immunoSEQ multiplex PCR, yet TCRdb's version contains in-frame clones alone and is incomplete. The sample includes about 58,000 clones, 75% to 90% of them seen just once. CDR3 length: 15 residues. Trimming cost V 0 bases and J 0 bases; bases outside gene matches: 2. The germline V gene has CDR1 SGHRS and CDR2 YFSETQ. This receptor was taken from a woman in her seventies with active COVID-19. The sequencing input was peripheral blood. The chain carries TRBV5-1 and TRBJ2-7; TRBD2 matches 8 bases. The chain's CDR3 is CASSLGSGASYEQYF. DNA of the CDR3: TGCGCCAGCAGCTTGGGTAGCGGGGCCTCCTACGAGCAGTACTTC.